Listed here are 10 T cell receptor beta chains from one sample, sequenced in a study of patients and donors after allogeneic stem cell transplantation. From the RT-PCR reads, TCRdb called clonotypes with MiXCR, one entry per CDR3 protein. The sample records 150,000 or so distinct CDR3 sequences, about 24% being singletons. Sequenced material: blood, either unsorted or a sorted T cell fraction (not recorded which). Receptor source: a human donor who was either an allogeneic HSCT recipient or a stem cell or donor lymphocyte infusion donor (not recorded which). It is not recorded whose cells these are; they may come from a transplant donor.

V and J are TRBV12-3 or TRBV12-4 and TRBJ1-4; 8 positions agree with TRBD1. The CDR3 sequence is 14 residues long. Trimming at V came to 5 bases and at J to 5 bases, leaving 4 bases not matched to a gene. The CDR3 reads CASSEQGVNEKLFF. The CDR3 DNA reads TGTGCCAGCAGTGAACAGGGGGTAAATGAAAAACTGTTTTTT.

CDR3 residues: CASSSSGTLQFF. The CDR3 DNA follows: TGTGCCAGCAGCTCGAGCGGGACATTGCAGTTCTTC. The chain is built from TRBV7-9 and TRBJ2-1, with TRBD2 as a possible D gene (7 bases). Trimming cost V 4 bases and J 12 bases, with 13 bases left between them. Germline lookup yields CDR1 SEHNR and CDR2 FQNEAQ (reference sequence). This CDR3 has 12 residues.

The V and J genes are TRBV5-1 and TRBJ2-1, with D unclear. Germline CDR1 reads SGHRS; CDR2 reads YFSETQ. The V end was cut by 0 bases, the J end by 5 bases, with 15 bases between. The CDR3 spans 16 residues. In DNA form, the CDR3 reads TGCGCCAGCAGCTTGGATCCCAGAGGCGCGGACAATGAGCAGTTCTTC. It translates to CASSLDPRGADNEQFF.

V is TRBV24-1 and J is TRBJ2-5; TRBD1 might be the D (6 bases). This CDR3 has 16 amino acids. The germline CDR1 and CDR2 sequences are KGHDR and SFDVKD. V gave up 3 bases and J gave up 2 bases, with 15 bases separating them. Here the CDR3 DNA reads TGTGCCACCAGTGATCCGACTCCAGGGGAACAAGAGACCCAGTACTTC. It encodes CATSDPTPGEQETQYF.

This chain's CDR3 is CASSWVDGEVYEQYF. The CDR3 coding sequence is TGTGCCAGCAGTTGGGTGGATGGTGAGGTCTACGAGCAGTACTTC. The chain carries TRBV28 and TRBJ2-7; D remains unclear. The CDR3 covers 15 residues. The V gene's germline CDR1 is MDHEN and CDR2 SYDVKM. V was clipped by 4 bases and J by 3 bases, with 16 bases between them.

The chain is built from TRBV6-1 and TRBJ2-7, with 8 bases identical to TRBD1. CDR1 is MNHNS, CDR2 SASEGT, per germline. J lost 2 bases, V lost 10 bases, and 7 bases had no gene match. This CDR3 region has 13 residues. The CDR3, as DNA: TGTGCCACCGAAGACAGGGGCCCCTACGAGCAGTACTTC. This sequence encodes CATEDRGPYEQYF.

The chain combines TRBV14 with TRBJ2-2, with D possibly TRBD1 on 5 matching bases. The CDR3 extends over 14 amino acids. CDR1 is SGHDN, CDR2 FVKESK, per germline. V dropped 4 bases and J dropped 6 bases, with 12 bases sitting between them. CDR3 sequence reads: CASSLRGLAGELFF. The CDR3 region has the DNA TGTGCCAGCAGCCTAAGGGGATTGGCCGGGGAGCTGTTTTTT.

V is TRBV12-3 or TRBV12-4 and J is TRBJ1-3; D not certain. The CDR3 covers 15 residues. V lost 5 bases to trimming and J lost 0 bases, with 11 bases between them. This chain's CDR3 is CASSPRGNSGNTIYF. The CDR3, as DNA: TGTGCCAGCAGTCCCCGCGGTAACTCTGGAAACACCATATATTTT.

The chain uses TRBV4-3 and TRBJ2-5; 7 nucleotides align to TRBD2. The V gene end was trimmed by 2 bases and the J gene end by 10 bases; junction bases not matched to a gene: 19. Germline CDR1 and CDR2: LGHNA and YSLEER. The CDR3 has 17 residues. CDR3 DNA: TGCGCCAGCAGCCAAACCCCCCTAGCGGAAGGGCCCTTAGGCCAGTACTTC. Protein: CASSQTPLAEGPLGQYF.

V usage is TRBV10-3 and J usage is TRBJ2-1; D unclear. Germline V gene lookup returns CDR1 ENHRY and CDR2 SYGVKD. V was trimmed by 6 bases and J by 1 base, leaving 19 bases between them. This CDR3 is built from 17 residues. The CDR3 DNA is TGTGCCATCAGCCTAAAAGGTAGGCGGAAGTCCTACAATGAGCAGTTCTTC. Encoded protein: CAISLKGRRKSYNEQFF.